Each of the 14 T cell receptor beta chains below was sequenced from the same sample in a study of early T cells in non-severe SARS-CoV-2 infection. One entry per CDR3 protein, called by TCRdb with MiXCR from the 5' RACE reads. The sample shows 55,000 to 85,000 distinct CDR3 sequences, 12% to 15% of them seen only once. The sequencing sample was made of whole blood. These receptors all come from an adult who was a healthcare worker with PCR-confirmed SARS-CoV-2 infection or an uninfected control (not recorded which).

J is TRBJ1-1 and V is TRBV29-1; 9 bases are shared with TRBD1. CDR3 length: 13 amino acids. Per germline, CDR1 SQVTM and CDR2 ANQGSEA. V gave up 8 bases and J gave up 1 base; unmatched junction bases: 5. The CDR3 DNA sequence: TGCAGCATACAGGGGGCGGCGAACACTGAAGCTTTCTTT. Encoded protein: CSIQGAANTEAFF.

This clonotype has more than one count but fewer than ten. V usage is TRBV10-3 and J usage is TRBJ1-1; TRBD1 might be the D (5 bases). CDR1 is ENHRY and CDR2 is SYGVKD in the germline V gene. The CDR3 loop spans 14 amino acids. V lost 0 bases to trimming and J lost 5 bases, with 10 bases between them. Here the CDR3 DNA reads TGTGCCATCAGTGAGTCGGGCAGGGTTACTGAAGCTTTCTTT. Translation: CAISESGRVTEAFF.

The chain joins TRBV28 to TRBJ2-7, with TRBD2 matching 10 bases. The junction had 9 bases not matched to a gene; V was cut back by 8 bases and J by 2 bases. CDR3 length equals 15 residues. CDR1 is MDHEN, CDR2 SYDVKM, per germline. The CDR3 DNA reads TGTGCCAGCTCCCTAGCGGGGGCCCAAGCCTACGAGCAGTACTTC. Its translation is CASSLAGAQAYEQYF.

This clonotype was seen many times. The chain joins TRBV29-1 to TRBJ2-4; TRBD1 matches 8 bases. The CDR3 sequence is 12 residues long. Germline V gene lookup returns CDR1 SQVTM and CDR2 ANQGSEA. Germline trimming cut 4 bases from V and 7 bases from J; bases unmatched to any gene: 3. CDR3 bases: TGCAGCGTTGGGACAGGGCTGAACATTCAGTACTTC. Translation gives CSVGTGLNIQYF.

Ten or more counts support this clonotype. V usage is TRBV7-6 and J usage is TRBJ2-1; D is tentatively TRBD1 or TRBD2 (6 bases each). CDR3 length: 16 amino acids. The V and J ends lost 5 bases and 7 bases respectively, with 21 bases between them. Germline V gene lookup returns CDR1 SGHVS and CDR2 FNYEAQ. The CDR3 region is CASSPRKGGGWNEQFF. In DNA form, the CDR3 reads TGTGCCAGCAGCCCCCGGAAGGGGGGCGGTTGGAATGAGCAGTTCTTC.

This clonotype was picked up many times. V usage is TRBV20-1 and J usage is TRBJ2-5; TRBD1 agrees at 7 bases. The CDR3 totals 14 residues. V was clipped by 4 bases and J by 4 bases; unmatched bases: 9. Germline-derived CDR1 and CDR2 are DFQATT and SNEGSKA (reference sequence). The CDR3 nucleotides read TGCAGTGCTAAGGGACAGTCATTTACAGAGACCCAGTACTTC. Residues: CSAKGQSFTETQYF.

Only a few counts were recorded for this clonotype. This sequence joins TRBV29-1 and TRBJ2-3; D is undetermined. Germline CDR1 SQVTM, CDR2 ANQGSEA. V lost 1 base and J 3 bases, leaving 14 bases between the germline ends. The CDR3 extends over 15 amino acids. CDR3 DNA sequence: TGCAGCGTTGAAGGGTCGACCGCAAAGACAGATACGCAGTATTTT. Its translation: CSVEGSTAKTDTQYF.

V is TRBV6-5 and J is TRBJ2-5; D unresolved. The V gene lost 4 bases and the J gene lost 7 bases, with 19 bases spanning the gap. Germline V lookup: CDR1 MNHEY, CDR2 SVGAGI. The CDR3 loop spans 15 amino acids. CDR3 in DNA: TGTGCCAGCAGTTTTAAAATAGACCCCGTAGGGACCCAGTACTTC. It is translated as CASSFKIDPVGTQYF.

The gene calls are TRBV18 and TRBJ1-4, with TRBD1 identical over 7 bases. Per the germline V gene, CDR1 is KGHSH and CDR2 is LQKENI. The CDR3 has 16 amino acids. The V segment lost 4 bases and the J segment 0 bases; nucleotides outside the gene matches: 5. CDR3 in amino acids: CASSRGQSATNEKLFF. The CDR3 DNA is TGTGCCAGCTCACGGGGACAGAGTGCAACTAATGAAAAACTGTTTTTT.

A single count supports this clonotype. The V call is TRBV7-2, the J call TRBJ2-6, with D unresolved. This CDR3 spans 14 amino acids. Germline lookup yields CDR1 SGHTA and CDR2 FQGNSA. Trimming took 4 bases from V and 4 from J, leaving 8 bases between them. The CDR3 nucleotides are TGTGCCAGCAGCTCCCTGGGAGGGGCCAACGTCCTGACTTTC. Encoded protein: CASSSLGGANVLTF.

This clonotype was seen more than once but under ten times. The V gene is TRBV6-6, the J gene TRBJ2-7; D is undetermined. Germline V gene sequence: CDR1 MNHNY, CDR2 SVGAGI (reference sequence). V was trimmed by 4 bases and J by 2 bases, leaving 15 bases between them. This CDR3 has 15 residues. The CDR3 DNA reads TGTGCCAGCAGTTTTAGTGGGTCTCTACCCTACGAGCAGTACTTC. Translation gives CASSFSGSLPYEQYF.

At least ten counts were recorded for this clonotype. The CDR3, as DNA: TGTGCCAGCAGCCTTGGGGACAGGGATCTTGGCTACACCTTC. Translating gives CASSLGDRDLGYTF. The chain has TRBV6-1 and TRBJ1-2, with TRBD1 matching 9 bases. J was trimmed by 7 bases and V by 6 bases; bases with no gene match: 9. Germline V lookup: CDR1 MNHNS, CDR2 SASEGT. The CDR3 extends over 14 amino acids.

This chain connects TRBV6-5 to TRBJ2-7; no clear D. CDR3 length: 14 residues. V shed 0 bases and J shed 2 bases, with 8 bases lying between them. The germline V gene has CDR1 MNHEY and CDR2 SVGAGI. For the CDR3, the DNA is TGTGCCAGCAGTTACTCCGGCAGTCCCTACGAGCAGTACTTC. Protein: CASSYSGSPYEQYF.

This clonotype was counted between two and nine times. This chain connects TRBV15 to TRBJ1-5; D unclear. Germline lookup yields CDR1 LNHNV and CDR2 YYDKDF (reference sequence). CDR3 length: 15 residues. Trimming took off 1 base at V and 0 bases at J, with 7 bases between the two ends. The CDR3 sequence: CATSRVKDSNQPQHF. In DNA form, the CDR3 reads TGTGCCACCAGCAGAGTCAAAGATAGCAATCAGCCCCAGCATTTT.